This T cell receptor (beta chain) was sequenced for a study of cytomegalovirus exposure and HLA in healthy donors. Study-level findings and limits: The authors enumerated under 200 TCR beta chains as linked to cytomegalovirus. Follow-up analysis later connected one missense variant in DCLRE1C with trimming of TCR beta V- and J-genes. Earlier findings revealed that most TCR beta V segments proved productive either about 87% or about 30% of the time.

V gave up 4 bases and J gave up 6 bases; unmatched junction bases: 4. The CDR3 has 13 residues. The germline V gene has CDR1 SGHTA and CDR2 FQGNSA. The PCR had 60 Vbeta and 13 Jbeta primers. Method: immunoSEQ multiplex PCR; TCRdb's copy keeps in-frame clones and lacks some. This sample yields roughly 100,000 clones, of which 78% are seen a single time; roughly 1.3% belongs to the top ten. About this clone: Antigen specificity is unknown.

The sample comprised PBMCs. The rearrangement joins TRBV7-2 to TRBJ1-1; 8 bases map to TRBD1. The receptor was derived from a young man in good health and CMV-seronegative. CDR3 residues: CASSSWTGSEAFF. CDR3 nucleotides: TGTGCCAGCAGCTCTTGGACAGGGTCTGAAGCTTTCTTT.